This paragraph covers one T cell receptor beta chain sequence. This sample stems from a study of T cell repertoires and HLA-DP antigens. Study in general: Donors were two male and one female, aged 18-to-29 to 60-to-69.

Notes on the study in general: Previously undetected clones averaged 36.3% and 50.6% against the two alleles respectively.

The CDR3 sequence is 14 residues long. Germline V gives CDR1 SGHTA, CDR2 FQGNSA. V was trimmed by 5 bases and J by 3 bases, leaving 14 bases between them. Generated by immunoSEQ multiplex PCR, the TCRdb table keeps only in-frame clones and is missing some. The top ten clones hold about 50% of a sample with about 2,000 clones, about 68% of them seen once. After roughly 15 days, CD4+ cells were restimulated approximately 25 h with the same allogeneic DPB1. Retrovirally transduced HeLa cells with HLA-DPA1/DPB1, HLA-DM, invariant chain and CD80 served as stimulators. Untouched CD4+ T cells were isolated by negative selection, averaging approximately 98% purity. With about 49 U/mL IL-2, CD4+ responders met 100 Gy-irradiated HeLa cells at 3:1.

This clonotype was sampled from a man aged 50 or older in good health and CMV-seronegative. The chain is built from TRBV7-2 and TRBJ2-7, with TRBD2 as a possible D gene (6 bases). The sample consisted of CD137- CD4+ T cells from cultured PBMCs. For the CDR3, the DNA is TGTGCCAGCAGCCGCATAAGGAGGGACTACGAGCAGTACTTC. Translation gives CASSRIRRDYEQYF.